A selection of T cell receptor beta chains follows, all from one sample in a study of blood T cell repertoires in COVID-19. The assay was immunoSEQ multiplex PCR, and TCRdb's table has in-frame clones only and misses some. The sample carries around 60,000 clones, 55% to 75% recorded once. The sequenced material came from peripheral blood. The receptors derive from a woman aged 70 to 79 with COVID-19, enrolled during active disease. Both conserved end residues are part of each CDR3. The D gene is left open where the match is weak. Clone size is given for some rows only: seen once, a few or many times, or a class if the clone is expanded.

TRBJ2-2 | NA | TRBV5-1 | many | TGCGCCAGCAGCTTGGGTGGGAGAGCCGGAGGGGAGCTGTTTTTT | CASSLGGRAGGELFF
TRBJ2-2 | NA | TRBV7-8 | NA | TGTGCCAGCAGCTTAGAAGCGACTAACACCGGGGAGCTGTTTTTT | CASSLEATNTGELFF
TRBJ2-5 | TRBD2 | TRBV6-5 | NA | TGTGCCAGCAGTTTGACTAGCGTACAGACCCAGTACTTC | CASSLTSVQTQYF
TRBJ1-5 | NA | TRBV6-2/TRBV6-3 | NA | TGTGCCAGCAGTTGGTGGAGAGGTCAGCCCCAGCATTTT | CASSWWRGQPQHF
TRBJ2-7 | NA | TRBV25-1 | NA | TGTGCCAGCAGTTACCAACCGTGCTGCACTCTACACGAGCAGTACTTC | CASSYQPCCTLHEQYF
TRBJ1-2 | NA | TRBV12-3/TRBV12-4 | NA | TGTGCCAGCAGTTTAGGTAGCTATGGCTACACCTTC | CASSLGSYGYTF
TRBJ2-2 | TRBD1 | TRBV10-3 | few | TGTGCCATCAGTTTGGACAGGGACACCGGGGAGCTGTTTTTT | CAISLDRDTGELFF
TRBJ2-2 | TRBD1 | TRBV27 | few | TGTGCCAGCAGTTTAAGGGACAGGGGGCCCAACACCGGGGAGCTGTTTTTT | CASSLRDRGPNTGELFF
TRBJ1-2 | NA | TRBV3-1/TRBV3-2 | NA | TGTGCCAGCAGCCCCGGGAGGGAGGATGGCTACACCTTC | CASSPGREDGYTF
TRBJ1-2 | TRBD1 | TRBV5-4 | NA | TGTGCCAGCAGCACCGGACAGGGGGCGGGCGGCTACACCTTC | CASSTGQGAGGYTF
TRBJ1-2 | NA | TRBV14 | NA | TGTGCCAGCAGCCAAGATCAACGGTCCTATGGCTACACCTTC | CASSQDQRSYGYTF
TRBJ2-2 | TRBD1 | TRBV5-1 | NA | TGCGCCAGCAAGGGGACAGGGGGCTTCGGGGAGCTGTTTTTT | CASKGTGGFGELFF
TRBJ2-3 | TRBD2 | TRBV3-1/TRBV3-2 | few | TGTGCCAGCAGCTCTCGGACTAGCGGGGGAGGATATACGCAGTATTTT | CASSSRTSGGGYTQYF
TRBJ1-2 | TRBD1 | TRBV5-6 | once | TGTGCCAGCAGCTTCGGGACAGCCTATGGCTACACCTTC | CASSFGTAYGYTF
TRBJ1-4 | NA | TRBV2 | NA | TGTGCCAGCGGGGGGTCCCCCGATCGGGAACTGTTTTTT | CASGGSPDRELFF
TRBJ2-7 | NA | TRBV6-5 | NA | TGTGCCAGCAGTTACTCGACAGAGTACGAGCAGTACTTC | CASSYSTEYEQYF
TRBJ2-5 | TRBD2 | TRBV3-1/TRBV3-2 | few | TGTGCCAGCAGCCAAAGCGCGGGGGGCTGGGAGACCCAGTACTTC | CASSQSAGGWETQYF
TRBJ1-6 | NA | TRBV2 | NA | TGTGCCAGCAGTGAAGTCAGCTCCTATAATTCACCCCTCCACTTT | CASSEVSSYNSPLHF
TRBJ2-2 | NA | TRBV7-3 | NA | TGTGCCAGCAGTAACAGGGATTACGCCGGGGAGCTGTTTTTT | CASSNRDYAGELFF
TRBJ2-5 | TRBD2 | TRBV11-3 | NA | TGTGCCAGCAGCCCACCGGGGGGGGGCCGAGCGACCCAGTACTTC | CASSPPGGGRATQYF
TRBJ2-2 | TRBD1 | TRBV2 | NA | TGTGCCAGCAATAGAAATGGGCAGGGGGCCGACACCGGGGAGCTGTTTTTT | CASNRNGQGADTGELFF
TRBJ2-5 | TRBD1 | TRBV5-1 | NA | TGCGCCAGCAGCTCCGGACAGGGATGGGAGACCCAGTACTTC | CASSSGQGWETQYF
TRBJ1-2 | NA | TRBV6-1 | once | TGTGCCAGCAGTGAAGACAGAACCTATGGCTACACCTTC | CASSEDRTYGYTF
TRBJ2-1 | NA | TRBV3-1/TRBV3-2 | once | TGTGCCAGCAGCCAAGGAGGAGCGGGCTTATACAATGAGCAGTTCTTC | CASSQGGAGLYNEQFF